The 25 T cell receptor beta chains reported below all come from one sample, sequenced in a study of CD8 T cells in Susac syndrome. An input of about 0.45 to 1 ug of RNA was subjected to reverse transcription using random hexamers. In TCRdb, the immunoSEQ multiplex PCR reads were re-called with MiXCR into one record per CDR3 protein. Counted here are tens of thousands of distinct CDR3 sequences, approximately 94% occurring once; the ten biggest clones make up about 0.28%. Sequencing was performed on CD8+ T cells from PBMCs. Receptors originate from a human donor in good health.

The chain joins TRBV5-1 to TRBJ2-2; no firm D call. V was shortened by 4 bases and J by 5 bases, with 12 bases between the two germline ends. This CDR3 contains 14 residues. CDR1 SGHRS and CDR2 YFSETQ come from the germline V gene. CDR3 sequence: CASSLHPLTGELFF. The CDR3, as DNA: TGCGCCAGCAGCCTGCATCCCCTAACCGGGGAGCTGTTTTTT.

The chain recombines TRBV7-8 with TRBJ2-3, with unresolved D. The CDR3 length is 16 residues. The V end was cut by 5 bases, the J end by 2 bases, with 17 bases between. The germline CDR1 and CDR2 sequences are SGHVS and FQNEAQ. CDR3 DNA sequence: TGTGCCAGCAGCCCGATTAGTAACTGGAACACAGATACGCAGTATTTT. This codes for CASSPISNWNTDTQYF.

The chain uses TRBV20-1 and TRBJ1-2; D not resolved. Per germline, CDR1 DFQATT and CDR2 SNEGSKA (reference sequence). This CDR3 spans 14 amino acids. The V end lost 3 bases, the J end lost 4 bases, and 15 bases lay between the germline ends. The CDR3 protein is CSASKRSSPYGYTF. CDR3 in DNA: TGCAGTGCTAGCAAGAGGTCCTCACCCTATGGCTACACCTTC.

This chain links TRBV4-1 with TRBJ1-5, with D perhaps matching TRBD1 (5 bases). V was pared by 0 bases and J by 6 bases, with 12 bases between. Germline loops: CDR1 MGHRA, CDR2 YSYEKL. This CDR3 region has 15 residues. For the CDR3, the DNA is TGCGCCAGCAGCCAAGAATTTAGGGGAGGTCAGCCCCAGCATTTT. This encodes CASSQEFRGGQPQHF.

The V gene is TRBV30, the J gene TRBJ1-2; 8 positions agree with TRBD1. The junction had 7 bases not matched to a gene; V was cut back by 4 bases and J by 6 bases. Germline V lookup: CDR1 GTSNPN, CDR2 SVGIG (reference sequence). This CDR3 is built from 13 residues. The CDR3 loop is CAWTTGDSDGYTF. The DNA of the CDR3 is TGTGCCTGGACGACAGGGGATTCTGATGGCTACACCTTC.

The V gene is TRBV24-1, the J gene TRBJ2-5, with D possibly TRBD2 on 5 matching bases. The CDR3 sequence is 16 residues long. The V gene's germline CDR1 is KGHDR and CDR2 SFDVKD. The V gene lost 5 bases and the J gene lost 7 bases, with 22 bases spanning the gap. The CDR3 reads CATSVPAGKLEGTQYF. In nucleotides, the CDR3 is TGTGCCACCAGTGTTCCTGCCGGGAAACTTGAGGGGACCCAGTACTTC.

The gene calls are TRBV28 and TRBJ1-5; a weak D match, TRBD1 (5 bases). Trimming cost V 8 bases and J 4 bases, with 15 bases left between them. Germline CDR1 reads MDHEN; CDR2 reads SYDVKM. This CDR3 contains 14 residues. Here the CDR3 DNA reads TGTGCCAGCTTTTGGGGGAAGAAAAATCAGCCCCAGCATTTT. The encoded protein is CASFWGKKNQPQHF.

The chain recombines TRBV6-2 or TRBV6-3 with TRBJ2-1; perhaps TRBD2 as D (6 bases). Between the trimmed V and J ends, which lost 4 bases and 7 bases, there was a span of 11 bases. Germline V gene lookup returns CDR1 MNHEY and CDR2 SVGEGT. The CDR3 contains 13 residues. This CDR3 is CASSLYGGNEQFF. The CDR3 nucleotides read TGTGCCAGCAGTTTGTATGGGGGGAATGAGCAGTTCTTC.

This clonotype was seen only once. The rearrangement joins TRBV7-9 to TRBJ2-3; D assignment may be TRBD1 or TRBD2 (6 bases each). Germline V CDR1 and CDR2: SEHNR, FQNEAQ (reference sequence). The CDR3 has 14 residues. With 7 bases removed from V and 7 bases from J, the gap between germline ends came to 18 bases. The CDR3 is CASMGASTSHTQYF. The DNA of the CDR3 is TGTGCCAGCATGGGGGCTAGCACTAGCCATACGCAGTATTTT.

The gene calls are TRBV29-1 and TRBJ1-6; D may be TRBD1 (6 bases). CDR3 length equals 15 residues. CDR1 and CDR2 from the germline V gene are SQVTM and ANQGSEA. Trimming shortened V by 1 base and J by 4 bases, and 11 bases separated the two germline ends. The CDR3 coding sequence is TGCAGCGTTGAAGTGCGGACAGAGTATAATTCACCCCTCCACTTT. Residues: CSVEVRTEYNSPLHF.

The chain uses TRBV6-2 or TRBV6-3 and TRBJ2-7; 7 nucleotides line up with TRBD2. The CDR3 spans 12 residues. Germline-derived CDR1 and CDR2 are MNHEY and SVGEGT. The J segment lost 2 bases and the V segment lost 10 bases, leaving 5 bases of the junction unmatched. The CDR3 region is CATQAGTYEQYF. The CDR3 DNA is TGTGCCACCCAAGCGGGAACCTACGAGCAGTACTTC.

V is TRBV4-1 and J is TRBJ1-1; TRBD1 might be the D (5 bases). The CDR3 is made up of 14 amino acids. The germline V and J ends were trimmed by 4 bases and 2 bases, with 11 bases remaining between them. Per germline, CDR1 MGHRA and CDR2 YSYEKL. CDR3 protein: CASSLRTLNTEAFF. The CDR3 nucleotides are TGCGCCAGCAGCCTACGGACACTCAACACTGAAGCTTTCTTT.

The chain recombines TRBV6-2 or TRBV6-3 with TRBJ1-1, with D hard to call. Germline V CDR1 and CDR2: MNHEY, SVGEGT. Trimming left V 6 bases short and J 4 bases short, with 12 bases between. CDR3 length equals 13 residues. CDR3 protein: CASSWGLFTEAFF. Here the CDR3 DNA reads TGTGCCAGCAGCTGGGGTCTTTTCACTGAAGCTTTCTTT.

The chain joins TRBV5-6 to TRBJ2-2; the D is unclear. The CDR3 loop spans 14 amino acids. Trimming cost V 3 bases and J 0 bases, with 6 bases left between them. CDR1 is SGHDT, CDR2 YYEEEE, per germline. The CDR3 region is CASSWWANTGELFF. In nucleotides, the CDR3 is TGTGCCAGCAGCTGGTGGGCGAACACCGGGGAGCTGTTTTTT.

This chain joins TRBV15 and TRBJ1-2; 7 positions match TRBD1. J gave up 0 bases and V 1 base, and 8 bases lay outside the gene matches. Germline V gives CDR1 LNHNV, CDR2 YYDKDF (reference sequence). The length of the CDR3 is 17 residues. CDR3 bases: TGTGCCACCAGCAGAGGGGAGACAGGGCACGCTAACTATGGCTACACCTTC. The encoded protein is CATSRGETGHANYGYTF.

The sample holds one count of this clonotype. The gene calls are TRBV20-1 and TRBJ1-5, with 8 bases identical to TRBD1. In germline, CDR1 is DFQATT, CDR2 SNEGSKA (reference sequence). The CDR3 runs to 14 residues. V was pared by 3 bases and J by 6 bases, with 7 bases of the junction left unmatched. CDR3 coding DNA: TGCAGTGCTAGTCCGACAGGGGATACTCAGCCCCAGCATTTT. This encodes CSASPTGDTQPQHF.

The V and J genes are TRBV6-2 or TRBV6-3 and TRBJ2-3, with TRBD2 matching over 7 bases. Per germline, CDR1 MNHEY and CDR2 SVGEGT. This CDR3 is built from 15 residues. Trimming removed 2 bases from V and 6 bases from J; junction bases left unmatched: 8. This CDR3 reads CASSYGGGPADTQYF. The CDR3 coding sequence is TGTGCCAGCAGTTACGGGGGAGGGCCAGCGGATACGCAGTATTTT.

The sample holds one count of this clonotype. This chain connects TRBV28 to TRBJ2-7; D is undetermined. CDR1 is MDHEN, CDR2 SYDVKM, per germline. Trimming pared 3 bases from V and 5 bases from J, leaving 8 bases between. There are 12 residues in the CDR3. Here the CDR3 DNA reads TGTGCCAGCAGTTTTGCGGCCCACGAGCAGTACTTC. Protein: CASSFAAHEQYF.

V usage is TRBV9 and J usage is TRBJ1-2, with D uncertain. Germline V CDR1 and CDR2: SGDLS, YYNGEE. The CDR3 has 14 amino acids. V was pared by 3 bases and J by 0 bases, with 9 bases between. The CDR3 region is CASSASRANYGYTF. The CDR3 DNA sequence: TGTGCCAGCAGCGCCAGTAGAGCTAACTATGGCTACACCTTC.

The chain uses TRBV2 and TRBJ1-2; D remains ambiguous. CDR3 length: 12 amino acids. Looked up from germline, CDR1 is SNHLY and CDR2 is FYNNEI. Trimming left V 8 bases short and J 10 bases short, with 17 bases between. In DNA form, the CDR3 reads TGTGCCAGCGTTAGGGTTGGGCGGGACTACACCTTC. This sequence encodes CASVRVGRDYTF.

The gene calls are TRBV9 and TRBJ1-2; D may be TRBD1 (5 bases). From germline, CDR1 is SGDLS and CDR2 YYNGEE. Between the trimmed V and J ends, which lost 6 bases and 8 bases, there was a span of 14 bases. The CDR3 extends over 12 amino acids. The CDR3 here is CASTLGGFGYTF. CDR3 DNA: TGTGCCAGCACCCTGGGGGGGTTCGGCTACACCTTC.

The rearrangement uses TRBV3-1 and TRBJ2-7; no clear D gene. This CDR3 comprises 16 residues. Per germline, CDR1 LGHDT and CDR2 YNNKEL (reference sequence). The V end lost 2 bases, the J end lost 3 bases, and 17 bases lay between the germline ends. For the CDR3, the DNA is TGTGCCAGCAGCCAAACCAATACCGTACTGGACTACGAGCAGTACTTC. This codes for CASSQTNTVLDYEQYF.

The chain recombines TRBV7-6 with TRBJ2-2; either TRBD1 or TRBD2 may supply D (5 bases each). The CDR3 runs to 12 residues. The germline V and J ends were trimmed by 10 bases and 6 bases, with 12 bases remaining between them. The V gene's germline CDR1 is SGHVS and CDR2 FNYEAQ. The CDR3 DNA is TGTGCCACCAGGGACGTCCCCGGGGAGCTGTTTTTT. Its translation is CATRDVPGELFF.

This chain links TRBV30 with TRBJ1-2; D may be TRBD1 (6 bases). This CDR3 has 13 amino acids. Germline-derived CDR1 and CDR2 are GTSNPN and SVGIG (reference sequence). With 2 bases removed from V and 7 bases from J, the gap between germline ends came to 14 bases. The CDR3 region is CAWSIGVGGGYTF. The CDR3 coding sequence is TGTGCCTGGAGTATCGGTGTAGGGGGTGGCTACACCTTC.

This chain uses TRBV4-1 with TRBJ2-3, with 11 bases aligning to TRBD2. The trim removed 3 bases at V and 6 bases at J, leaving 5 bases unmatched. The CDR3 sequence is 15 residues long. CDR1 and CDR2 from the germline V gene are MGHRA and YSYEKL. As DNA, the CDR3 is TGCGCCAGCAGCCACCTAGCGGGGGGCCCGGATACGCAGTATTTT. Amino acids: CASSHLAGGPDTQYF.